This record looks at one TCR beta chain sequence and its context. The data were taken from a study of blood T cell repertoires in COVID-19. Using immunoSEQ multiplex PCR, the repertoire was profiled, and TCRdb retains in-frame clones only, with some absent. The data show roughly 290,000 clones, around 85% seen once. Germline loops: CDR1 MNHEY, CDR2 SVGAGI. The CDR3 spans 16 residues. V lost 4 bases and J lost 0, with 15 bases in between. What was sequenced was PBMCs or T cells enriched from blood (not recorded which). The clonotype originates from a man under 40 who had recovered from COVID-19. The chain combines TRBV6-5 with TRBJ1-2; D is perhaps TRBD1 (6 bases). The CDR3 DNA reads TGTGCCAGCAGTTCAAATTACAGGGCTACTAACTATGGCTACACCTTC. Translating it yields CASSSNYRATNYGYTF.